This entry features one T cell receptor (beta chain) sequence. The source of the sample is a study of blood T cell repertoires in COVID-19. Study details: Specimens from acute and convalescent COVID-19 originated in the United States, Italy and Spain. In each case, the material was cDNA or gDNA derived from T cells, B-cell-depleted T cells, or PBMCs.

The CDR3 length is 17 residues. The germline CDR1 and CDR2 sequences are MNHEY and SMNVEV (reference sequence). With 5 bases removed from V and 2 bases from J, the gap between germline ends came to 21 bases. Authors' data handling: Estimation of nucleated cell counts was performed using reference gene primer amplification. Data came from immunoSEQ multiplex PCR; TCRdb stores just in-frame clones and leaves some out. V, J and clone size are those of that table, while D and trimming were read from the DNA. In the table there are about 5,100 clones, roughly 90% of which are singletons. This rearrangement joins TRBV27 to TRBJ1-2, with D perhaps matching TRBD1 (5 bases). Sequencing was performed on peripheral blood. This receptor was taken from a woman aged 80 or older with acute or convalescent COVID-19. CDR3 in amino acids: CASSLRRQTIVNYGYTF. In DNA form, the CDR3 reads TGTGCCAGCAGTCTTAGGAGACAGACCATCGTAAACTATGGCTACACCTTC.